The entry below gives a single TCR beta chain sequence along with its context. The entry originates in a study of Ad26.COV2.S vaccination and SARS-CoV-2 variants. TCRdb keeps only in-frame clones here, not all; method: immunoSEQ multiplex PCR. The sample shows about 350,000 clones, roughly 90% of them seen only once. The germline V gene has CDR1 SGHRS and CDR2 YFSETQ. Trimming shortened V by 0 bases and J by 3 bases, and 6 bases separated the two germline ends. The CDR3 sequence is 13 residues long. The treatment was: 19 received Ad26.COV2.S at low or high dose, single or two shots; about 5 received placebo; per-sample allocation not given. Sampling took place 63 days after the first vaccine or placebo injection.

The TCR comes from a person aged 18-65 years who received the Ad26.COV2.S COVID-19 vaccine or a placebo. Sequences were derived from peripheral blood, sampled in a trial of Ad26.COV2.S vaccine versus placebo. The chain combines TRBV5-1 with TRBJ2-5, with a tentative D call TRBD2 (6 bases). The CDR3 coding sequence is TGCGCCAGCAGCTTGGGCGGGGAAGAGACCCAGTACTTC. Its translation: CASSLGGEETQYF. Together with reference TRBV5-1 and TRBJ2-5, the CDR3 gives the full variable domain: KAGVTQTPRYLIKTRGQQVTLSCSPISGHRSVSWYQQTPGQGLQFLFEYFSETQRNKGNFPGRFSGRQFSNSRSEMNVSTLELGDSALYLCASSLGGEETQYFGPGTRLLVL.